The source of this TCR beta chain is a study of T cell responses to AZD1222 COVID-19 vaccine. Repertoires were generated with immunoSEQ multiplex PCR, while TCRdb's copy carries only in-frame clones and drops some. The sample contains around 92,000 clones, approximately 91% of which appear only once. Study results and limitations: Spike-specific TCR depth and breadth grew after two AZD1222 doses. Donors, mostly white British, included more females; clonal diversity was possibly underestimated. Only five to seven AZD1222 recipients were seropositive at baseline. Nearly half of spike-specific TCRs reportedly go after variant regions that carry no mutations.

Remarks on this clone: The antigen is not known.

The origin of this receptor is an adult in good health. The sample consisted of peripheral blood, taken on day 0 of AZD1222 vaccination.

CDR3 sequence reads: CASTGGRQPQHF. CDR3 DNA: TGTGCCAGTACGGGGGGCCGACAGCCCCAGCATTTT. The rearrangement links TRBV19 to TRBJ1-5, with D perhaps matching TRBD1 (6 bases). CDR1 LNHDA and CDR2 SQIVND come from the germline V gene (reference sequence). The CDR3 loop spans 12 amino acids. V was clipped by 7 bases and J by 7 bases, with 11 bases between them.